What follows are 19 T cell receptor beta chains derived from one specimen sequenced in a study of blood T cell repertoires in COVID-19. Produced via immunoSEQ multiplex PCR; TCRdb's table is partial and in-frame only. The sample has under 300,000 clones; 65% to 90% are singletons. Sequencing was performed on peripheral blood. These receptors all come from a human donor in a cohort sampled during active COVID-19.

This clone was seen more than once but under ten times. The gene calls are TRBV19 and TRBJ1-5, with D perhaps matching TRBD1 (6 bases). The germline V gene encodes CDR1 LNHDA and CDR2 SQIVND (reference sequence). V was trimmed by 5 bases and J by 5 bases, leaving 13 bases between them. The CDR3 contains 14 residues. In DNA form, the CDR3 reads TGTGCCAGTAGTCCCTACAGGGCTGATCAGCCCCAGCATTTT. This codes for CASSPYRADQPQHF.

The rearrangement joins TRBV3-1 (or the pseudogene TRBV3-2) to TRBJ1-2; 8 nucleotides align to TRBD1. J lost 6 bases, V lost 1 base, and 7 bases had no gene match. This CDR3 is 15 amino acids long. Germline V gives CDR1 LGHDT, CDR2 YNNKEL (reference sequence). The CDR3 DNA reads TGTGCCAGCAGCCAAGGAGTTGGGACAGGCGATGGCTACACCTTC. This sequence encodes CASSQGVGTGDGYTF.

A note on this clone: Other DNA variants within this sample encode the same CDR3. J is TRBJ1-5 and V is TRBV7-9; no reliable D call. The germline V gene encodes CDR1 SEHNR and CDR2 FQNEAQ (reference sequence). This CDR3 region has 12 residues. Trimming removed 5 bases from V and 6 bases from J, with 8 bases in between. Here the CDR3 reads CASSEGGQPQHF. For the CDR3, the DNA is TGTGCCAGCAGCGAGGGTGGTCAGCCCCAGCATTTT.

This clone was detected only once. The V and J genes are TRBV7-9 and TRBJ1-1, with TRBD1 matching 8 bases. Germline trimming cut 0 bases from V and 5 bases from J; bases unmatched to any gene: 2. CDR1 is SEHNR, CDR2 FQNEAQ, per germline (reference sequence). The CDR3 has 14 residues. CDR3 nucleotides: TGTGCCAGCAGCTTAGCGACAGGGGTGACTGAAGCTTTCTTT. This gives the protein CASSLATGVTEAFF.

The chain uses TRBV5-4 and TRBJ1-2; TRBD1 agrees at 8 bases. V gave up 4 bases and J gave up 8 bases; unmatched junction bases: 4. This CDR3 is 12 amino acids long. Germline V gene sequence: CDR1 SGHNT, CDR2 YYREEE (reference sequence). CDR3 loop: CASSLDREGYTF. The CDR3 DNA follows: TGTGCCAGCAGCCTGGACAGGGAAGGCTACACCTTC.

The genes are TRBV30 and TRBJ1-4; 7 bases are a match to TRBD1. The V segment lost 4 bases and the J segment 4 bases; nucleotides outside the gene matches: 9. Germline loops: CDR1 GTSNPN, CDR2 SVGIG (reference sequence). The CDR3 covers 15 residues. CDR3 residues: CAWIKKGQVNEKLFF. Written as DNA, the CDR3 is TGTGCCTGGATAAAGAAAGGACAGGTTAATGAAAAACTGTTTTTT.

V and J are TRBV7-9 and TRBJ1-2, with 8 bases identical to TRBD1. This CDR3 is 14 amino acids long. J was trimmed by 4 bases and V by 5 bases; bases with no gene match: 6. Germline lookup yields CDR1 SEHNR and CDR2 FQNEAQ (reference sequence). The DNA of the CDR3 is TGTGCCAGCAGCAACTCCGGGACAGGCTATGGCTACACCTTC. Amino acid sequence: CASSNSGTGYGYTF.

This clone was seen only a few times. The chain has TRBV6-4 and TRBJ1-6; possible D gene TRBD1, 6 bases. Trimming took 3 bases from V and 7 from J, leaving 13 bases between them. In germline, CDR1 is MRHNA, CDR2 SNTAGT. CDR3 length: 15 residues. The CDR3 spells CASSEQPGANSPLHF. CDR3 DNA: TGTGCCAGCAGTGAGCAACCAGGGGCAAATTCACCCCTCCACTTT.

Only a few counts were recorded for this clone. The chain has TRBV7-9 and TRBJ1-3; no definite D call. The ends were cut back, 2 bases at V and 0 bases at J, with 11 bases in the middle. Germline V lookup: CDR1 SEHNR, CDR2 FQNEAQ (reference sequence). This CDR3 region has 16 residues. The DNA for the CDR3 is TGTGCCAGCAGCTTATATGTGCCGAGCTCTGGAAACACCATATATTTT. This codes for CASSLYVPSSGNTIYF.

This chain joins TRBV6-5 and TRBJ1-1; TRBD1 agrees at 8 bases. The CDR3 contains 14 residues. Germline lookup yields CDR1 MNHEY and CDR2 SVGAGI. V was pared by 2 bases and J by 5 bases, with 4 bases of the junction left unmatched. The CDR3 nucleotides read TGTGCCAGCAGTTACCAGGGGGCGCTAACTGAAGCTTTCTTT. Encoded protein: CASSYQGALTEAFF.

The chain employs TRBV2 and TRBJ2-7; TRBD2 aligns across 8 bases. The CDR3 extends over 16 amino acids. With V trimmed by 0 bases and J by 5 bases, 9 bases remained unmatched. Looked up from germline, CDR1 is SNHLY and CDR2 is FYNNEI. CDR3 nucleotides: TGTGCCAGCAGTGAAGCGCGTAGCGGGGCTCTCCACGAGCAGTACTTC. Translated, it gives CASSEARSGALHEQYF.

The J gene is TRBJ2-5, the V gene TRBV7-2, with 8 bases aligning to TRBD2. CDR1 and CDR2 from the germline V gene are SGHTA and FQGNSA. J was trimmed by 1 base and V by 3 bases; bases with no gene match: 10. The CDR3 contains 17 residues. The CDR3 DNA reads TGTGCCAGCAGCTTCGGGGCTCTAGCGGGCCTCCAAGAGACCCAGTACTTC. Amino acid sequence: CASSFGALAGLQETQYF. The whole variable domain, filled in from reference TRBV7-2 and TRBJ2-5, reads GAGVSQSPSNKVTEKGKDVELRCDPISGHTALYWYRQSLGQGLEFLIYFQGNSAPDKSGLPSDRFSAERTGGSVSTLTIQRTQQEDSAVYLCASSFGALAGLQETQYFGPGTRLLVL.

The rearrangement joins TRBV4-1 to TRBJ2-3; D call uncertain. This CDR3 has 15 residues. Trimming removed 0 bases at V and 1 base at J, with 8 bases between. Germline CDR1 MGHRA, CDR2 YSYEKL. The CDR3 DNA reads TGCGCCAGCAGCCAAGAACCAGTACGCACAGATACGCAGTATTTT. The encoded protein is CASSQEPVRTDTQYF.

This chain connects TRBV18 to TRBJ2-5, with TRBD1 matching 7 bases. The CDR3 has 14 amino acids. CDR1 is KGHSH, CDR2 LQKENI, per germline. With V trimmed by 4 bases and J by 5 bases, 7 bases remained unmatched. The CDR3 here is CASSLQGKRETQYF. CDR3 DNA: TGTGCCAGCTCACTACAGGGGAAAAGGGAGACCCAGTACTTC.

The chain carries TRBV11-3 and TRBJ2-1, with D unclear. This CDR3 comprises 15 residues. The germline CDR1 and CDR2 sequences are SGHNT and YENEEA. The V and J ends lost 1 base and 1 base respectively, with 8 bases between them. The CDR3 DNA reads TGTGCCAGCAGCTTAGGACGCGGATCCTACAATGAGCAGTTCTTC. Protein: CASSLGRGSYNEQFF.

The rearrangement links TRBV3-1 (or the pseudogene TRBV3-2) to TRBJ1-1, with 8 bases identical to TRBD1. V lost 5 bases and J lost 6; bases outside the gene matches: 5. The CDR3 covers 13 residues. Germline V gives CDR1 LGHDT, CDR2 YNNKEL (reference sequence). CDR3 region: CASSSGQGPEAFF. The CDR3 DNA sequence: TGTGCCAGCAGCTCCGGACAGGGCCCTGAAGCTTTCTTT.

This clone was seen only once. The chain combines TRBV3-1 (or the pseudogene TRBV3-2) with TRBJ1-2; possibly TRBD1 for D (5 bases). The germline V and J ends were trimmed by 5 bases and 4 bases, with 11 bases remaining between them. Germline CDR1 is LGHDT and CDR2 is YNNKEL (reference sequence). The CDR3 spans 13 residues. CDR3 region: CASSKTGVYGYTF. The CDR3 DNA reads as TGTGCCAGCAGCAAAACAGGTGTCTATGGCTACACCTTC.

The chain uses TRBV7-2 and TRBJ2-5, with 7 bases fitting TRBD2. This CDR3 spans 16 amino acids. The V and J ends lost 6 bases and 5 bases, in that order; junction bases with no gene match: 15. In germline, CDR1 is SGHTA, CDR2 FQGNSA. CDR3 bases: TGTGCCAGCAGTATCACTAGTGGAGCGGGAAGGGAGACCCAGTACTTC. The encoded protein is CASSITSGAGRETQYF.

V and J are TRBV5-6 and TRBJ1-2; TRBD1 is a possible D gene (6 bases). Germline-derived CDR1 and CDR2 are SGHDT and YYEEEE. CDR3 length equals 14 residues. Trimming pared 4 bases from V and 4 bases from J, leaving 14 bases between. CDR3 sequence: CASSITGSSYGYTF. CDR3 nucleotides: TGTGCCAGCAGCATTACAGGGAGTAGCTATGGCTACACCTTC.